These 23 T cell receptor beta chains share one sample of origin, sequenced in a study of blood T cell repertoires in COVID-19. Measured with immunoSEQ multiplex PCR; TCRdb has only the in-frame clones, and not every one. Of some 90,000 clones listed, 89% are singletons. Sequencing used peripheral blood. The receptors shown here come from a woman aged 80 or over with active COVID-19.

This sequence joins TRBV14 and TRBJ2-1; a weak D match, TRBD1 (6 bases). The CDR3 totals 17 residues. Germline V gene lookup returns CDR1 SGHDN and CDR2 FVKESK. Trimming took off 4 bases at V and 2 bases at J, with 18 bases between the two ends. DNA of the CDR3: TGTGCCAGCAGCCGTTACAGGGTCGGGGTTACCTACAATGAGCAGTTCTTC. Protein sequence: CASSRYRVGVTYNEQFF.

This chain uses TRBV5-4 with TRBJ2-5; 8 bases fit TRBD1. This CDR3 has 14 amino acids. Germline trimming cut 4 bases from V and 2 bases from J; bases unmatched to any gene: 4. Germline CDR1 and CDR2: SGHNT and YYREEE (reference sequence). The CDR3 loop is CASSRDRLQETQYF. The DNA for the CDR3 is TGTGCCAGCAGCCGGGACAGGCTGCAAGAGACCCAGTACTTC.

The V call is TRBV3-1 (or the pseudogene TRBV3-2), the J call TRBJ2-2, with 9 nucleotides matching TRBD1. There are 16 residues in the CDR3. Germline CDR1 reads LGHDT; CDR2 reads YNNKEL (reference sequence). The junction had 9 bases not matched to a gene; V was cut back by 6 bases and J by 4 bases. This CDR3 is CASRNRDRVGTGELFF. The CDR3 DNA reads TGTGCCAGCAGAAACCGGGACAGGGTTGGCACCGGGGAGCTGTTTTTT.

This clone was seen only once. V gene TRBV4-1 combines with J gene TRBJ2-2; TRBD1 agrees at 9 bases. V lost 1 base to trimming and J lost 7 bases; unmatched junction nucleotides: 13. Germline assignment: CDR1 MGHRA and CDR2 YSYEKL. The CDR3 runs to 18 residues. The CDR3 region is CASSQGVPGQGVYGELFF. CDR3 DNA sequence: TGCGCCAGCAGCCAAGGGGTCCCGGGACAGGGAGTCTACGGGGAGCTGTTTTTT.

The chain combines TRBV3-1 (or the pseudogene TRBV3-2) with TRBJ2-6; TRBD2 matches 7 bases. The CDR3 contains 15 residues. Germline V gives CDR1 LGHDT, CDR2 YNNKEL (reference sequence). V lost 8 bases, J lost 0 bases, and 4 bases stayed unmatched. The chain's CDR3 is CASGRGSSGANVLTF. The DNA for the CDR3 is TGTGCCAGCGGGAGGGGAAGCTCTGGGGCCAACGTCCTGACTTTC.

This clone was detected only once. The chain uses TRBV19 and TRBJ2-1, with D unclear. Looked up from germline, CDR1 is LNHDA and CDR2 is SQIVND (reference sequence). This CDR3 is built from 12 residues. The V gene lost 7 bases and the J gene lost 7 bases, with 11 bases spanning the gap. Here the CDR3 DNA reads TGTGCCAGTACCCGAACGGGTAATGAGCAGTTCTTC. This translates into CASTRTGNEQFF. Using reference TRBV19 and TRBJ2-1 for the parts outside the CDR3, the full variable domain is DGGITQSPKYLFRKEGQNVTLSCEQNLNHDAMYWYRQDPGQGLRLIYYSQIVNDFQKGDIAEGYSVSREKKESFPLTVTSAQKNPTAFYLCASTRTGNEQFFGPGTRLTVL.

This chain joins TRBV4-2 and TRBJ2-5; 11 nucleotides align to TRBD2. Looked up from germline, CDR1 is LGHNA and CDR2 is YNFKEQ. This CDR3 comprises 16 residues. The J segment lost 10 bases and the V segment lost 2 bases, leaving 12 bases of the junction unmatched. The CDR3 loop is CASSQQTSGDQYGQYF. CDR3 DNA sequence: TGTGCCAGCAGCCAACAGACTAGCGGGGACCAGTATGGCCAGTACTTC.

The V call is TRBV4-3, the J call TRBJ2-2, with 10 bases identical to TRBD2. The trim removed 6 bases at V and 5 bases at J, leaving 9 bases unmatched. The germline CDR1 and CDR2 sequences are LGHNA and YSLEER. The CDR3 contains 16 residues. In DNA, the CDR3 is TGCGCCAGCAGGTGGGCTAGCGGGAGAACTACCGGGGAGCTGTTTTTT. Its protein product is CASRWASGRTTGELFF.

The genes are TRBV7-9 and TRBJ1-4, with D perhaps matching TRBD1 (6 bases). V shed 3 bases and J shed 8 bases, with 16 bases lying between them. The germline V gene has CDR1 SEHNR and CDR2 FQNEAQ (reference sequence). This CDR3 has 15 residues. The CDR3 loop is CASSFGGGRREKLFF. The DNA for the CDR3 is TGTGCCAGCAGCTTTGGCGGGGGGCGCCGAGAAAAACTGTTTTTT.

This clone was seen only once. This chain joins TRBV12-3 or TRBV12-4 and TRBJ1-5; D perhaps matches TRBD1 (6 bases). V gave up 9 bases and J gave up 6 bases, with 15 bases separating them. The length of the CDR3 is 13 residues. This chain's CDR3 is CASLGGGSQPQHF. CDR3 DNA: TGTGCCAGTCTAGGGGGGGGAAGTCAGCCCCAGCATTTT.

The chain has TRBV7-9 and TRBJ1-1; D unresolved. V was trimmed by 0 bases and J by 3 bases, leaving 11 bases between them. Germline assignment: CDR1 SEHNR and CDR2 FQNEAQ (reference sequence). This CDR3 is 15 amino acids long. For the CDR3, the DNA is TGTGCCAGCAGCTTAGCTACGGGAGGTGACACTGAAGCTTTCTTT. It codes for CASSLATGGDTEAFF.

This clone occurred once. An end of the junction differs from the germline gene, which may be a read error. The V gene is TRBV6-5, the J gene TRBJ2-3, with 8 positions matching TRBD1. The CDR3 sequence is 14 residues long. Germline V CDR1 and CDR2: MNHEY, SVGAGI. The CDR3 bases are TGTGCCAGCAGTTACCTGACAGGGGCCTCGGGTCTGTCTTTT. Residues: CASSYLTGASGLSF.

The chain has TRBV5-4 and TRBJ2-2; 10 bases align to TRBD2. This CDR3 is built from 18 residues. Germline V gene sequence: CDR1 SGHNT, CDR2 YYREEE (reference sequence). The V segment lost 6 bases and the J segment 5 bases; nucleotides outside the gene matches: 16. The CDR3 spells CASTPGPSGSVRTGELFF. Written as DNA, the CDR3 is TGTGCCAGCACCCCAGGTCCTAGCGGGAGTGTGCGAACCGGGGAGCTGTTTTTT.

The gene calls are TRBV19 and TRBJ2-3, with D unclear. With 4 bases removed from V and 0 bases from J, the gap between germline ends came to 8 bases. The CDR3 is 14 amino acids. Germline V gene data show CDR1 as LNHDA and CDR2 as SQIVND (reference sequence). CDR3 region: CASSTRSSTDTQYF. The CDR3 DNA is TGTGCCAGTAGTACAAGGAGTAGCACAGATACGCAGTATTTT.

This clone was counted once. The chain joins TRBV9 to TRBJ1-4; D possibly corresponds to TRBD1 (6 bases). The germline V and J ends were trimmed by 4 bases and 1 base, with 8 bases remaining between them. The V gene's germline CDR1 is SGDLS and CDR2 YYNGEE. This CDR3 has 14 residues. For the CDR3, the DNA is TGTGCCAGCAGCTTGGGACAAACTAATGAAAAACTGTTTTTT. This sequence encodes CASSLGQTNEKLFF.

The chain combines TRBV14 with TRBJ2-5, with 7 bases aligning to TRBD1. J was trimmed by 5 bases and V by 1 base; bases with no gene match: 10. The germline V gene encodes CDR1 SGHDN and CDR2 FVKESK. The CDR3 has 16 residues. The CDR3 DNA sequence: TGTGCCAGCAGCCAAGGAGACAGGGCTAAGTGGGAGACCCAGTACTTC. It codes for CASSQGDRAKWETQYF. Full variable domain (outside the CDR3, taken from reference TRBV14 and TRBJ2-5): EAGVTQFPSHSVIEKGQTVTLRCDPISGHDNLYWYRRVMGKEIKFLLHFVKESKQDESGMPNNRFLAERTGGTYSTLKVQPAELEDSGVYFCASSQGDRAKWETQYFGPGTRLLVL.

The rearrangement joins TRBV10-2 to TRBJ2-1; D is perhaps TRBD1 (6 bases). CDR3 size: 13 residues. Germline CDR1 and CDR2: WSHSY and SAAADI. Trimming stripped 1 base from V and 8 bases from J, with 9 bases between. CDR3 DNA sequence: TGCGCCAGCAGTGAGTTTGAGGGGGATGAGCAGTTCTTC. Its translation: CASSEFEGDEQFF.

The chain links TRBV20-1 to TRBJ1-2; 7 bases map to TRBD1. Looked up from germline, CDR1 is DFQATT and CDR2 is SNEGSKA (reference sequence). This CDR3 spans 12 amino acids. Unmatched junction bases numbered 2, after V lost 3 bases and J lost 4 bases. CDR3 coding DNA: TGCAGTGCTAGTTACAGGGGCTATGGCTACACCTTC. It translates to CSASYRGYGYTF.

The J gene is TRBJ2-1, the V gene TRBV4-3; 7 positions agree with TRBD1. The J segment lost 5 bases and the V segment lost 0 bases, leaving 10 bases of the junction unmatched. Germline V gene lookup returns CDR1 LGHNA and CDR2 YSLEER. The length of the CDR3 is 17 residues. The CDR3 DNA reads TGCGCCAGCAGCCAAGATCCCGGGCAGGGGGTCAACAATGAGCAGTTCTTC. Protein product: CASSQDPGQGVNNEQFF.

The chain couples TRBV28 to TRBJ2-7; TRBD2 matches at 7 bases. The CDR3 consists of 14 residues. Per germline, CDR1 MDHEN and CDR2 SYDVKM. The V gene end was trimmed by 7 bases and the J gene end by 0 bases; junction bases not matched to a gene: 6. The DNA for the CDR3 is TGTGCCAGCACTTACCGGGACTACTCCTACGAGCAGTACTTC. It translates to CASTYRDYSYEQYF.

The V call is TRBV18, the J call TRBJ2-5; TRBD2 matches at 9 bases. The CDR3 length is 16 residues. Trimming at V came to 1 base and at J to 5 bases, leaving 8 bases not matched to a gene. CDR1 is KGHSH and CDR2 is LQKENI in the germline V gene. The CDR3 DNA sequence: TGTGCCAGCTCACCACAGGTAGCGGGAGTATCGGAGACCCAGTACTTC. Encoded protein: CASSPQVAGVSETQYF.

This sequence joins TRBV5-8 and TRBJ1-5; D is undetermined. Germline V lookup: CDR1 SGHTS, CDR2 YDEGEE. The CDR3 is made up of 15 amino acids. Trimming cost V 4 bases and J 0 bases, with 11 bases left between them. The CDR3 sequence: CASSPAEFSNQPQHF. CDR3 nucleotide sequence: TGTGCCAGCAGCCCTGCCGAGTTTAGCAATCAGCCCCAGCATTTT.

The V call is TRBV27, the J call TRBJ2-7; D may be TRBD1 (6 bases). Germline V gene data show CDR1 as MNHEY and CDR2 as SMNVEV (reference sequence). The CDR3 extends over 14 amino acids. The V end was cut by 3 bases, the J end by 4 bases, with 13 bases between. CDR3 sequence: CASSLLAGAYEQYF. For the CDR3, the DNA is TGTGCCAGCAGTTTGTTGGCAGGGGCATACGAGCAGTACTTC.